These T cell receptor beta chains were read from a single sample in a study of T cells in Graves' hyperthyroidism and ophthalmopathy. MiXCR, applied by TCRdb to the multiplex PCR reads, yields one record per CDR3 protein. This table holds 500,000 to 650,000 distinct CDR3 sequences, 13% to 15% found once. The sample was blood. These receptors were collected from a woman aged 40 to 50 with Graves' hyperthyroidism. Both conserved end residues are part of each CDR3. D genes are given only for firm matches. Clone sizes are given selectively: once, few, many, or a class where the clone is expanded.

>TRBD1|TRBV20-1|TRBJ2-7|many
TGCAGTGCTACATTGGCGGACAGGGGTAACTACGAGCAGTACTTC
CSATLADRGNYEQYF
>-|TRBV7-2|TRBJ2-5|many
TGTGCCACCCGGGCGGCAGCCCAAGAGACCCAGTACTTC
CATRAAAQETQYF
>-|TRBV3-1|TRBJ1-6|many
TGTGCCAGCAGCCAAGTTGAGTCCTCACCCCTCCACTTT
CASSQVESSPLHF
>-|TRBV9|TRBJ2-5|many
TGTGCCAGCAGCCCAACAGGTCTCCAAGAGACCCAGTACTTC
CASSPTGLQETQYF
>-|TRBV12-3/TRBV12-4|TRBJ1-5|many
TGTGCCAGCAGTTTGTTAGATCAGCCCCAGCATTTT
CASSLLDQPQHF
>-|TRBV5-1|TRBJ2-3|many
TGCGCCAGCAGCCGGGGGAAAGCCACAGATACGCAGTATTTT
CASSRGKATDTQYF
>TRBD2|TRBV3-1|TRBJ2-2|few
TGTGCCAGCAGCCAAGTTTTGGGACTAGCGGGAAGAAAGGGGGCCGGGGAGCTGTTTTTT
CASSQVLGLAGRKGAGELFF
>-|TRBV15|TRBJ2-3|few
TGTGCCACCAGCAGAGATTGGAGCGGACCCCAATTCCATCTAAACACAGATACGCAGTATTTT
CATSRDWSGPQFHLNTDTQYF
>-|TRBV29-1|TRBJ2-3|few
TGCAGCGTCGAATCGGGACTCATCACAGATACGCAGTATTTT
CSVESGLITDTQYF
>-|TRBV19|TRBJ1-5|few
TGTGCCAGTAGTATAGATCTTCAAGGGAGTCAGCCCCAGCATTTT
CASSIDLQGSQPQHF
>-|TRBV11-2|TRBJ2-4|many
TGTGCCAGCAGCTTAGCGACAGACCTAGCCAAAAACATTCAGTACTTC
CASSLATDLAKNIQYF
>TRBD1|TRBV10-3|TRBJ1-2|many
TGTGCCATCAGCCCGGACAGGGGGCAAGGCTACACCTTC
CAISPDRGQGYTF
>-|TRBV25-1|TRBJ2-1|-
TGTGCCAGCACGGAGGGCCACAATGAGCAGTTCTTC
CASTEGHNEQFF
>-|TRBV13|TRBJ2-1|many
TGTGCCAGCAGCTTAGTTGCTGAGCAGTTCTTC
CASSLVAEQFF
>TRBD1|TRBV20-1|TRBJ2-7|many
TGCAGTGCTAGAGATATGAACAGGGGGTCGTACGAGCAGTACTTC
CSARDMNRGSYEQYF
>-|TRBV28|TRBJ2-7|many
TGTGCCAGCAGCCCTGTAGGGGTTGACGAGCAGTACTTC
CASSPVGVDEQYF
>TRBD2|TRBV3-1|TRBJ2-1|-
TGTGCCAGCAGCCCTTCTAGCGGGGGGGCGGATGAGCAGTTCTTC
CASSPSSGGADEQFF
>TRBD1|TRBV7-9|TRBJ1-1|few
TGTGCCAGCAGCACCGACAGGGCAGATAAACCTGAAGCTTTCTTT
CASSTDRADKPEAFF
>TRBD1|TRBV2|TRBJ2-7|-
TGTGCCAGCGATGAAGGACAGGGGGCCCACGAGCAGTACTTC
CASDEGQGAHEQYF
>TRBD2|TRBV13|TRBJ2-7|many
TGTGCCAGCAGCTGGGCGGGGGTTGGAACCTACGAGCAGTACTTC
CASSWAGVGTYEQYF
>-|TRBV12-3/TRBV12-4|TRBJ1-4|few
TGTGCCAGCAGTCCCATTCGTGGAGGGGTCTTAAAACTGTTTTTT
CASSPIRGGVLKLFF
>TRBD1|TRBV7-9|TRBJ2-1|many
TGTGCCAGCAGCCCAAAACAGGGGGCTTCCTACAATGAGCAGTTCTTC
CASSPKQGASYNEQFF
>-|TRBV7-9|TRBJ2-5|few
TGTGCCAGCAGCCCCCCGACAAAAGAGACCCAGTACTTC
CASSPPTKETQYF
>TRBD2|TRBV29-1|TRBJ2-7|many
TGCAGCGTGGGACTAGCGGGAGACAGCGAGCAGTACTTC
CSVGLAGDSEQYF
>-|TRBV20-1|TRBJ1-5|-
TGCAGTGCTAGTTGGGGGGTCGGACAGCCCCAGCATTTT
CSASWGVGQPQHF
>TRBD1|TRBV12-3/TRBV12-4|TRBJ2-7|many
TGTGCCAGCAGTTTCAGGGACAGAACCTACGAGCAGTACTTC
CASSFRDRTYEQYF
>TRBD2|TRBV5-1|TRBJ2-7|many
TGCGCCAGCAGCATCACTAGCGGCTACGAGCAGTACTTC
CASSITSGYEQYF
>TRBD1|TRBV7-9|TRBJ2-1|once
TGTGCCAGCTCACCAGGACAGGGCGGTCGGAGTGAGCAGTTCTTC
CASSPGQGGRSEQFF
>-|TRBV2|TRBJ1-2|many
TGTGCCAGCAGTGAAGCGCCACAGGCATCGGGCTACACCTTC
CASSEAPQASGYTF
>TRBD2|TRBV15|TRBJ2-3|few
TGTGCCACGGAAAGCGGGAGGGTCCGCACAGATACGCAGTATTTT
CATESGRVRTDTQYF
>-|TRBV6-1|TRBJ1-3|few
TGTGCCAGCAGTGAGACCTCTGGAAACACCATATATTTT
CASSETSGNTIYF
>TRBD1|TRBV28|TRBJ2-5|many
TGTGCCAGCAGTTTAGAAGGGGGCGTGGAGACCCAGTACTTC
CASSLEGGVETQYF
>-|TRBV27|TRBJ2-7|-
TGTGCCAGCAGTCCATACAGGGGAGGGTACGAGCAGTACTTC
CASSPYRGGYEQYF
>TRBD2|TRBV27|TRBJ2-1|-
TGTGCCAGCAGTCCCCCCGGACTAGCGGTCAATGAGCAGTTCTTC
CASSPPGLAVNEQFF
>-|TRBV28|TRBJ2-5|many
TGTGCCAGCGGGTGGGGAGAGACCCAGTACTTC
CASGWGETQYF
>TRBD2|TRBV6-1|TRBJ2-7|many
TGTGCCAGCAGAACCCCGGGACTAGCGGGAGGGTACGAGCAGTACTTC
CASRTPGLAGGYEQYF
>-|TRBV3-1|TRBJ1-1|many
TGTGCCAGCAGCCAATTACAGGGTTCTGAAGCTTTCTTT
CASSQLQGSEAFF
>-|TRBV12-3/TRBV12-4|TRBJ1-1|many
TGTGCCAGCAGTTTTCACAGGATCTTCTCGGGCACTGAAGCTTTCTTT
CASSFHRIFSGTEAFF
>TRBD1|TRBV20-1|TRBJ1-2|-
TGCAGTGCTAGAGATGGGACAGGGGGCAGTGGCTACACCTTC
CSARDGTGGSGYTF
>-|TRBV11-1|TRBJ2-1|many
TGTGCCAGCAGCTTAGCCCGATTGATAAATGAGCAGTTCTTC
CASSLARLINEQFF
>TRBD2|TRBV7-9|TRBJ2-3|many
TGTGCCAGCAGCTTAGGAACTAGCGGGAGTATCTCAGATACGCAGTATTTT
CASSLGTSGSISDTQYF
>-|TRBV7-9|TRBJ2-7|few
TGTGCCAGCAGCTCCTTTCAGGGTTCCTACGAGCAGTACTTC
CASSSFQGSYEQYF
>-|TRBV5-6|TRBJ2-7|many
TGTGCCAGCAGCCTTCGGGGTGAATTGCAGCAGTACTTC
CASSLRGELQQYF
>TRBD2|TRBV20-1|TRBJ2-1|many
TGCAGTGCTATGACTAGCGGGAGGGGGAACTCCTACAATGAGCAGTTCTTC
CSAMTSGRGNSYNEQFF
>-|TRBV6-1|TRBJ1-2|many
TGTGCCAGCAGTGCCACACCCATCGTAGGGTTGCGCTACACCTTC
CASSATPIVGLRYTF
>TRBD1|TRBV28|TRBJ1-5|few
TGTGCCAGCAGCTCCCTCCCCGGGGCAGGGGGAAATCAGCCCCAGCATTTT
CASSSLPGAGGNQPQHF
>-|TRBV6-5|TRBJ2-2|few
TGTGCCAGCAGTTACTCGGCCCTCACCGGGGAGCTGTTTTTT
CASSYSALTGELFF
>-|TRBV5-1|TRBJ2-7|many
TGCGCCAGCAGCTCCGCGGGAGGACAGGCGAGTTTCTCCTACGAGCAGTACTTC
CASSSAGGQASFSYEQYF
>TRBD1|TRBV5-4|TRBJ1-4|few
TGTGCCAGCAGCTGGGACAGGGCGACGAATGAAAAACTGTTTTTT
CASSWDRATNEKLFF
>-|TRBV28|TRBJ1-1|-
TGTGCCAGCAGTATCTTGAGGACTGAAGCTTTCTTT
CASSILRTEAFF
>-|TRBV7-2|TRBJ1-5|many
TGTGCCAGCAGTTTGGGGGGGGATGGCAATCAGCCCCAGCATTTT
CASSLGGDGNQPQHF
>TRBD2|TRBV12-3/TRBV12-4|TRBJ2-1|many
TGTGCCAGCAGTGTTTACAGGACTAGCGGTCGAGAGGATGAGCAGTTCTTC
CASSVYRTSGREDEQFF
>TRBD1|TRBV6-1|TRBJ2-6|few
TGTGCCAGCGGGACAGGGTACTCTGGGGCCAACGTCCTGACTTTC
CASGTGYSGANVLTF
>TRBD1|TRBV15|TRBJ2-3|-
TGTGCCACCAGCAGAGGCGGACAGGGGGGTACAGATACGCAGTATTTT
CATSRGGQGGTDTQYF